This T cell receptor beta chain was profiled in a study of blood T cells in healthy people across ages. General observations from the study: The donors' CMV status was not determined, possibly confounding changes in expanded clonotypes. Older individuals had lower TCR beta diversity per million T cells (the decline was roughly linear). Those diversity estimates obtained from one million T cells were thought to be underestimates.

This CDR3 spans 13 amino acids. Germline CDR1 reads DFQATT; CDR2 reads SNEGSKA (reference sequence). Trimming cost V 3 bases and J 5 bases, with 11 bases left between them. Primed by a sample-barcoded 5' primer and a J-beta primer mix, a second PCR proceeded for roughly 7 to 12 cycles. TCRdb called the 5' RACE reads again in MiXCR, with one record for every CDR3 protein. The sample lists almost 800,000 distinct CDR3 sequences; more than 45% were seen once. With regard to this clonotype: No antigen is known for it.

The chain uses TRBV20-1 and TRBJ2-1; possibly TRBD1 or TRBD2 for D (5 bases each). The material sequenced was blood. The receptor was isolated from a man under 40 in good health. CDR3 coding DNA: TGCAGTGCTAGGGGGCTAGCCGACAATGAGCAGTTCTTC. Translation gives CSARGLADNEQFF.